A selection of T cell receptor beta chains follows, all from one sample in a study of cytomegalovirus exposure and HLA in healthy donors. Produced via immunoSEQ multiplex PCR; TCRdb's table is partial and in-frame only. The specimen's table records about 64,000 clones. The sample taken for sequencing was PBMCs. The source is a woman aged 18-35 years in good health and CMV-seronegative. The CDR3 runs from the conserved cysteine through the conserved F or W. The order of the fields is J gene, D gene, V gene, CDR3 length, CDR3 DNA, CDR3 protein. D genes are given only for firm matches.

>TRBJ2-5|.|TRBV5-1|14
TGCGCCAGCAGCACAAGGACAGCCGGGGAGACCCAGTACTTC
CASSTRTAGETQYF
>TRBJ2-5|.|TRBV18|11
TGTGCCAGCTCAGCGCAAGAGACCCAGTACTTC
CASSAQETQYF
>TRBJ2-3|TRBD2|TRBV19|13
TGTGCCACCGGGACTAGCAGCTCAGATACGCAGTATTTT
CATGTSSSDTQYF
>TRBJ1-1|TRBD1|TRBV5-1|15
TGCGCCAGCAGCCCTCCGGGACAGGGGAACACTGAAGCTTTCTTT
CASSPPGQGNTEAFF
>TRBJ2-2|TRBD2|TRBV7-6|15
TGTGCCAGCAGCTCCCCGGGGGGGCGGACCGGGGAGCTGTTTTTT
CASSSPGGRTGELFF
>TRBJ1-5|.|TRBV7-9|14
TGTGCCAGCAGCTTCTCGACAGGCAATCAGCCCCAGCATTTT
CASSFSTGNQPQHF
>TRBJ1-1|.|TRBV4-2|14
TGTGCCAGCAGCCAGGGACACCAGAACACTGAAGCTTTCTTT
CASSQGHQNTEAFF
>TRBJ2-7|.|TRBV11-2|13
TGTGCCAGCAGCTTAGCGCTAGCTACCGAGCAGTACTTC
CASSLALATEQYF
>TRBJ1-2|.|TRBV4-2|16
TGTGCCAGCAGCCAAGATCGTGACAGCTCTAACTATGGCTACACCTTC
CASSQDRDSSNYGYTF
>TRBJ2-7|TRBD2|TRBV28|15
TGTGCCAGCAGTTTATTGTCTAGCGGGAGAAACGAGCAGTACTTC
CASSLLSSGRNEQYF
>TRBJ2-7|.|TRBV25-1|15
TGTGCCAGCAGTGGAGCCGGGGGGCGGGAAAACGAGCAGTACTTC
CASSGAGGRENEQYF
>TRBJ2-1|TRBD1|TRBV4-1|14
TGCGCCAGCAGCCAAGAAAGGGGGCCTGATGAGCAGTTCTTC
CASSQERGPDEQFF
>TRBJ1-6|TRBD1|TRBV30|16
TGTGCCTGGAGTGTAGGGGGCAGGACCTATAATTCACCCCTCCACTTT
CAWSVGGRTYNSPLHF
>TRBJ2-5|TRBD1|TRBV20-1|11
TGCAGCGCGAGGGGGCTAGAGACCCAGTACTTC
CSARGLETQYF
>TRBJ1-2|TRBD1|TRBV7-9|13
TGTGCCAGCAGCGTAGGGGACAGGGAAGGCTACACCTTC
CASSVGDREGYTF
>TRBJ2-5|.|TRBV9|14
TGTGCCAGCAGCGTAGGATGGGGGGAAGAGACCCAGTACTTC
CASSVGWGEETQYF
>TRBJ2-1|TRBD2|TRBV30|17
TGTGCCTGGACCGGGACTAGTCTATTCGCGTGGTACAATGAGCAGTTCTTC
CAWTGTSLFAWYNEQFF
>TRBJ2-1|.|TRBV9|12
TGTGCCAGTGGAGGCCTCCGGGCTGAGCAGTTCTTC
CASGGLRAEQFF
>TRBJ2-6|.|TRBV27|16
TGTGCCAGCAGTTCGGCGGTTAGCTCTGGGGCCAACGTCCTGACTTTC
CASSSAVSSGANVLTF
>TRBJ2-3|TRBD1|TRBV6-6|15
TGTGCCAGCAGTCGGACAGGGGGCGGCACAGATACGCAGTATTTT
CASSRTGGGTDTQYF
>TRBJ1-3|.|TRBV6-1|13
TGTGCCAGCAGCGAGGTCCGGGGGAACACCATATATTTT
CASSEVRGNTIYF
>TRBJ1-4|TRBD1|TRBV30|15
TGTGCCTGGAGCCCAGGGGGATCAACTAATGAAAAACTGTTTTTT
CAWSPGGSTNEKLFF
>TRBJ2-1|TRBD2|TRBV10-3|15
TGTGCCATCAGTGAGTCGCTAGCGGGAGGGATTGAGCAGTTCTTC
CAISESLAGGIEQFF
>TRBJ1-2|TRBD1|TRBV4-2|15
TGTGCCAGCAGCCAAGCTGGACAGGGAATGAGCGGCTACACCTTC
CASSQAGQGMSGYTF
>TRBJ1-1|.|TRBV5-6|13
TGTGCCAGCAACCTCGTGGGGGCCACTGAAGCTTTCTTT
CASNLVGATEAFF
>TRBJ2-7|.|TRBV5-5|13
TGTGCCAGCAGCCCCGGACAGACTTACGAGCAGTACTTC
CASSPGQTYEQYF
>TRBJ2-2|TRBD1|TRBV6-5|15
TGTGCCAGCAGTTACGGACAGGGGGCCACCGGGGAGCTGTTTTTT
CASSYGQGATGELFF
>TRBJ1-2|.|TRBV30|14
TGTGCCTGGTCGCCGGGACACCTGGGGTATGGCTACACCTTC
CAWSPGHLGYGYTF
>TRBJ2-7|TRBD1|TRBV30|14
TGTGCCTGGAGTGTCACGACAGGGGAACTCGAGCAGTACTTC
CAWSVTTGELEQYF
>TRBJ1-2|.|TRBV7-9|19
TGTGCCAGCAGCTTAGGTGACATGCTACAGGAGCTCGCGTCCTATGGCTACACCTTC
CASSLGDMLQELASYGYTF
>TRBJ1-2|.|TRBV27|12
TGTGCCGGAGACGGGGGTCCCTATGGCTACACCTTC
CAGDGGPYGYTF
>TRBJ2-1|TRBD2|TRBV10-3|15
TGTGCCATCAGTGAACGCGGGAGCTCCTACAATGAGCAGTTCTTC
CAISERGSSYNEQFF
>TRBJ2-3|TRBD2|TRBV7-2|18
TGTGCCAGCAGACGAGGGACTAGCGGGAGTATTTTCGGAGATACGCAGTATTTT
CASRRGTSGSIFGDTQYF
>TRBJ1-6|TRBD1|TRBV19|15
TGTGCCAGTAAGGGAGCCGGGACAGGGGGTTCACCCCTCCACTTT
CASKGAGTGGSPLHF
>TRBJ2-3|.|TRBV5-1|14
TGCGCCAGCAGCTTGGCGGAGAGCACAGATACGCAGTATTTT
CASSLAESTDTQYF
>TRBJ1-2|.|TRBV27|16
TGTGCCAGCAGCGTGGCCGGCGGGGGGGGTAGCTATGGCTACACCTTC
CASSVAGGGGSYGYTF
>TRBJ1-1|.|TRBV6-1|15
TGTGCCAGCAGGTGGGAAATGGGGGCTGCCACTGAAGCTTTCTTT
CASRWEMGAATEAFF